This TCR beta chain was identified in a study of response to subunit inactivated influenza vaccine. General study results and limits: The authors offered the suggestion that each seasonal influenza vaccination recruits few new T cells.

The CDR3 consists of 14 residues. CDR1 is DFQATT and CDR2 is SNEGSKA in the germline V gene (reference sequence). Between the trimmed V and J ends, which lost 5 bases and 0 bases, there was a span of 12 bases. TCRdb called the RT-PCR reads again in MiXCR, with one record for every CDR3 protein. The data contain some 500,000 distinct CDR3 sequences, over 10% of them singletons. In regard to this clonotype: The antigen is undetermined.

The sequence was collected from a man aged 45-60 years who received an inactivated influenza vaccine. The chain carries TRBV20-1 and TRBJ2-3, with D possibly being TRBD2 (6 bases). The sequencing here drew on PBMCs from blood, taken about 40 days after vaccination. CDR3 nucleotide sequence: TGCAGTGCTTCTCGCGGGGAGAGCACAGATACGCAGTATTTT. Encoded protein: CSASRGESTDTQYF.